The sample holds one count of the clone carrying this T cell receptor beta chain. The antigen is unknown. The sample originates from a study of cytomegalovirus exposure and HLA in healthy donors. Whole-study findings and limits: TCR beta chains numbering about 160 were designated cytomegalovirus-associated.

While the first cohort had some 700 subjects, the donors belonged to the separate validation cohort of 100 to 150 subjects. The data were produced by immunoSEQ multiplex PCR, yet TCRdb's version contains in-frame clones alone and is incomplete. The repertoire holds about 110,000 clones, more than 70% seen once, with approximately 1.9% in the top ten. The CDR3 is 14 amino acids. Germline lookup yields CDR1 WSHSY and CDR2 SAAADI. With 7 bases clipped from V and 4 bases from J, the junction kept 5 bases outside the gene matches. This TCR was recovered from a woman in her late teens or twenties in good health and CMV-seronegative. The sample taken for sequencing was PBMCs. The chain couples TRBV10-2 to TRBJ2-3; 10 bases match TRBD2. The CDR3 loop is CASMLAGVPDTQYF. The DNA of the CDR3 is TGCGCCAGCATGCTAGCGGGGGTGCCAGATACGCAGTATTTT.